This T cell receptor beta chain was captured in a study of blood T cells in healthy people across ages. General study findings and limits: In older individuals, TCR beta diversity per million T cells was lower, falling roughly linearly with age. TCR beta diversity tracked closely with naive T cell percentage.

A second PCR, run for roughly 7 to 12 cycles, used a sample-barcoded 5' primer plus a J-beta primer mix. From the 5' RACE reads, TCRdb called clonotypes with MiXCR, one entry per CDR3 protein. The table lists around 690,000 distinct CDR3 sequences, 58% of them singletons. In the case of this clonotype: As yet, its antigen is unknown. Compared with germline, one end of the junction differs, possibly owing to a read error.

Total RNA, at least 6 micrograms per sample, came from PBMCs. This clonotype originated in a man aged 55 to 70 in good health. The sequenced sample was blood.

The CDR3 sequence is CASSPGSGQNYGCTF. CDR3 DNA: TGTGCCAGCAGCCCCGGCTCTGGGCAGAACTATGGCTGCACCTTC. The chain links TRBV7-9 to TRBJ1-2; D not certain. The CDR3 contains 15 residues. Germline loops: CDR1 SEHNR, CDR2 FQNEAQ (reference sequence).